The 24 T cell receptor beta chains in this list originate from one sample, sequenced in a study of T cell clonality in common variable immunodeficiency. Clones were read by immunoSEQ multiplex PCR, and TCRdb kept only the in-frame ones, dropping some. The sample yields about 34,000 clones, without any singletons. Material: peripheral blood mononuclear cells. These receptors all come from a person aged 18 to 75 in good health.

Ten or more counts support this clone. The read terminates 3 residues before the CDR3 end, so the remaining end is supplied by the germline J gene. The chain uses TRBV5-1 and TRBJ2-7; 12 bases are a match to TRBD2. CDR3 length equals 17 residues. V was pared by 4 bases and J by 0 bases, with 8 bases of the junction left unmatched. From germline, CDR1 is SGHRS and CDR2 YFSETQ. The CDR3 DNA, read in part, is TGCGCCAGCAGCCGAGGGACTAGCGGGCGGAGCTCCTACGAG. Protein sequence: CASSRGTSGRSSYE. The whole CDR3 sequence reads CASSRGTSGRSSYEQYF.

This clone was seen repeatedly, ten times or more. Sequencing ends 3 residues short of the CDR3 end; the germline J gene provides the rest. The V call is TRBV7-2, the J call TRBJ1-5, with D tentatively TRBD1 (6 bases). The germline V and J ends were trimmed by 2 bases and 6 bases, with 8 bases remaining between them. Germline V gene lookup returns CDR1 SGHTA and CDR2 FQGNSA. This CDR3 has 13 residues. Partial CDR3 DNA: TGTGCCAGCAGCTTAACAGGGAGTCAGCCC. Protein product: CASSLTGSQP. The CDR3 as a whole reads CASSLTGSQPQHF.

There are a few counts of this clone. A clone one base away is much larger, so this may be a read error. The CDR3 is CASKAGGNGGYTF. CDR3 bases read: TGCGCCAGCAAGGCAGGGGGTAATGGGGGC. The V gene is TRBV5-1, the J gene TRBJ1-2; 7 bases fit TRBD1. The CDR3 extends 3 residues past the end of the read, so its final part is completed from the germline J gene. From germline, CDR1 is SGHRS and CDR2 YFSETQ. The CDR3 totals 13 residues.

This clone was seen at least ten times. The CDR3 here is CAWRQGLNTEAFF. Incomplete CDR3 DNA: TGTGCCTGGCGACAGGGGTTGAACACTGAA. V gene TRBV30 combines with J gene TRBJ1-1; 8 nucleotides line up with TRBD1. The CDR3 end is not reached by the read, which stops 3 residues before it; the germline J gene fills it in. This CDR3 comprises 13 residues. V was pared by 5 bases and J by 0 bases, with 2 bases of the junction left unmatched. The germline V gene encodes CDR1 GTSNPN and CDR2 SVGIG (reference sequence).

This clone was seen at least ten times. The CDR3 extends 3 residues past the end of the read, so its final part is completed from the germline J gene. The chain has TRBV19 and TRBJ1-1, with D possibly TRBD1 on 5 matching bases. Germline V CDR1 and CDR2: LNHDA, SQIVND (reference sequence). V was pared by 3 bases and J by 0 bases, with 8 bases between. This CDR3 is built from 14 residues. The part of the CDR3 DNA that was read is TGTGCCAGTAGTATCCGCAGGGTGAACACTGAA. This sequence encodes CASSIRRVNTE. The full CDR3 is CASSIRRVNTEAFF.

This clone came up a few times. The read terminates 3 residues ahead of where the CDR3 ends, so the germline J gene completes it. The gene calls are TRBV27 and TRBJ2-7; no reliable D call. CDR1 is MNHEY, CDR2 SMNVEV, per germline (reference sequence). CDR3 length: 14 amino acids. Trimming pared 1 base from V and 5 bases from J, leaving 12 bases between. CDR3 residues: CASSLLVRRDEQYF. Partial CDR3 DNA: TGTGCCAGCAGTTTATTAGTACGAAGAGACGAG.

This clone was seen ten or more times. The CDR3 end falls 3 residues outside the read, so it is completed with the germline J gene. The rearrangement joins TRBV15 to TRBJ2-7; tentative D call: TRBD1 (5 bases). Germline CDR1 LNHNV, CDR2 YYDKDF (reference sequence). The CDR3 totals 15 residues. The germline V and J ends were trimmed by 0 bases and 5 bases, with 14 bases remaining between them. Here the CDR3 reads CATSRDQSGLHEQYF. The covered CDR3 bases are TGTGCCACCAGCAGAGATCAATCAGGGCTACACGAG.

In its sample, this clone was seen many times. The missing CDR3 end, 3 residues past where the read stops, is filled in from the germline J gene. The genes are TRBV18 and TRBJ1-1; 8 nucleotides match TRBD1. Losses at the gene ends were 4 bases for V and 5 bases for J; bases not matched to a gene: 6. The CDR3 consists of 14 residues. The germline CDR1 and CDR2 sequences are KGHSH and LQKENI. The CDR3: CASSQDRDFTEAFF. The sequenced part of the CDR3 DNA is TGTGCCAGCTCACAGGACAGGGACTTTACTGAA.

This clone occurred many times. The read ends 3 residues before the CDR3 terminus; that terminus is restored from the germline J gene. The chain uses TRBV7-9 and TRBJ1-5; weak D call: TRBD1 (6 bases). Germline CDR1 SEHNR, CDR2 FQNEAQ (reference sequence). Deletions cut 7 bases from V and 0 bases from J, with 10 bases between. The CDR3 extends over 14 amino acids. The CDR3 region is CASKQGGSNQPQHF. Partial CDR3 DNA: TGTGCCAGCAAACAGGGCGGTAGCAATCAGCCC.

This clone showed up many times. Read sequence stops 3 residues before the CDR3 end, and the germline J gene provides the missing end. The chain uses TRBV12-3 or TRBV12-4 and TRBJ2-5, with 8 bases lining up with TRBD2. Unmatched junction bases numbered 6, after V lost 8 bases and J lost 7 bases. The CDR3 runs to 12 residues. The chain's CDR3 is CASGTRRGTQYF. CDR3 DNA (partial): TGTGCCAGCGGGACTAGGAGAGGGACC.

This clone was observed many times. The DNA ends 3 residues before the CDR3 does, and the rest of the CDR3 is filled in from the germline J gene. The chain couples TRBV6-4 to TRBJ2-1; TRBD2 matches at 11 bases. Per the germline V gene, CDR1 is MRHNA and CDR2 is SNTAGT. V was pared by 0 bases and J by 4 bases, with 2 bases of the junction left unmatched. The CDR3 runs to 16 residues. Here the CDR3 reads CASSDSSGRGYNEQFF. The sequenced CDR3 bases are TGTGCCAGCAGTGACTCTAGCGGGAGGGGTTACAATGAG.

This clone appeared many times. The CDR3 loop is CASSLRASGSTGELFF. Partial CDR3 DNA: TGTGCCAGCAGCTTAAGGGCTAGCGGGTCCACCGGGGAG. The chain carries TRBV7-6 and TRBJ2-2, with 8 nucleotides matching TRBD2. The read is 3 residues too short to cover the CDR3 end, so that end is filled in from the germline J gene. The CDR3 covers 16 residues. With 2 bases clipped from V and 4 bases from J, the junction kept 6 bases outside the gene matches. Germline V gene data show CDR1 as SGHVS and CDR2 as FNYEAQ.

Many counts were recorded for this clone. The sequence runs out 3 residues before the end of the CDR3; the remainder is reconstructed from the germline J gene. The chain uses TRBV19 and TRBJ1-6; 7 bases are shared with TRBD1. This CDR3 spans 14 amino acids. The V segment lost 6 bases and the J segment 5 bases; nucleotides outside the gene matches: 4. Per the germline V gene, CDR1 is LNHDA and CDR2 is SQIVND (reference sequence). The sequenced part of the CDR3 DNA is TGTGCCAGTAGCAGGGGGACTGATAATTCACCC. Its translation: CASSRGTDNSP. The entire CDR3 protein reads CASSRGTDNSPLHF.

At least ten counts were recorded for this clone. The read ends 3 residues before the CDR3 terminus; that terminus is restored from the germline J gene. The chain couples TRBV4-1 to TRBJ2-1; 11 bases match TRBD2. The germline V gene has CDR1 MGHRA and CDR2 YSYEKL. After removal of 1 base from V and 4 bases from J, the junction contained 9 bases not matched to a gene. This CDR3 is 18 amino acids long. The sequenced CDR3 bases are TGCGCCAGCAGCCAAGGGGTAGCGGGGGGGCCGGGATACAATGAG. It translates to CASSQGVAGGPGYNE. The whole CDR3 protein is CASSQGVAGGPGYNEQFF.

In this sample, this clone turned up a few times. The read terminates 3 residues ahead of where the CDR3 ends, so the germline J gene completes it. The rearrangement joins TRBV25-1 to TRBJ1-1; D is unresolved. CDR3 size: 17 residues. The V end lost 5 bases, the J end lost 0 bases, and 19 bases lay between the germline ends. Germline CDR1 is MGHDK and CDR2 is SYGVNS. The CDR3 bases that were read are TGTGCCAGCAGTACCCTGAACGGACTTACACTGAACACTGAA. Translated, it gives CASSTLNGLTLNTE. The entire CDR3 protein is CASSTLNGLTLNTEAFF.

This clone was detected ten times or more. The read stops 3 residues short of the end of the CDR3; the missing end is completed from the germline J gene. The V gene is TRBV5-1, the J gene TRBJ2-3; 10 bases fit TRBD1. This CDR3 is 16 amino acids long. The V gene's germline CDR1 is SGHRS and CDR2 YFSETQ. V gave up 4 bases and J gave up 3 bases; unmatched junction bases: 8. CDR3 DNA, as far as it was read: TGCGCCAGCAGCGCGGGCCGGGACAGGGGAACAGATACG. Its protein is CASSAGRDRGTDT. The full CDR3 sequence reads CASSAGRDRGTDTQYF. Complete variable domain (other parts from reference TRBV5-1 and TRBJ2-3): KAGVTQTPRYLIKTRGQQVTLSCSPISGHRSVSWYQQTPGQGLQFLFEYFSETQRNKGNFPGRFSGRQFSNSRSEMNVSTLELGDSALYLCASSAGRDRGTDTQYFGPGTRLTVL.

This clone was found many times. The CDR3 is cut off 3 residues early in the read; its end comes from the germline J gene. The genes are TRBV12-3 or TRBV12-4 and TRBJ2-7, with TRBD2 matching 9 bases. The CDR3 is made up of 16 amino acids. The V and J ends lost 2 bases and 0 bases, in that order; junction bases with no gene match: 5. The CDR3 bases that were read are TGTGCCAGCAGTTTAAGGACTAGCGTAAGCTCCTACGAG. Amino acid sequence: CASSLRTSVSSYE. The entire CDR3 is CASSLRTSVSSYEQYF.

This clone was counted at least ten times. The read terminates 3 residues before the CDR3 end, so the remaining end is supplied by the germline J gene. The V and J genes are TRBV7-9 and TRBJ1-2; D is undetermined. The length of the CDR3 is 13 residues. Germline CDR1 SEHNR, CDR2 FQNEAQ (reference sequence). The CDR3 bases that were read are TGTGCCAGCAGCCGCGGCCGGTGGATCGGC. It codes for CASSRGRWIG. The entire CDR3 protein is CASSRGRWIGYTF.

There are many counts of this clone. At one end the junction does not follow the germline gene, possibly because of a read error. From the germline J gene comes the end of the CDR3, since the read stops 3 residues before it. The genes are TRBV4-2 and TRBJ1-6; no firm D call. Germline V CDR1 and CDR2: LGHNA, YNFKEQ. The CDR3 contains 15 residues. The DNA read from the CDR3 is TGCGCCAGCAGCCAAGAGACCTCTTCGGGGTCACCC. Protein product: CASSQETSSGSP. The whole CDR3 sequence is CASSQETSSGSPLHF.

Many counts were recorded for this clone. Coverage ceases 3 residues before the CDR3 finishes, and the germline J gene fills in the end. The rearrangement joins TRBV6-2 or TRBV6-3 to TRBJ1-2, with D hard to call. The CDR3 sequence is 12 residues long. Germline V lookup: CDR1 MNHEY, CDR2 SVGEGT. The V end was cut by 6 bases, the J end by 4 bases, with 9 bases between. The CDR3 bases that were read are TGTGCCAGCAGCATCGACTTCTATGGC. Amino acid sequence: CASSIDFYG. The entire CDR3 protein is CASSIDFYGYTF.

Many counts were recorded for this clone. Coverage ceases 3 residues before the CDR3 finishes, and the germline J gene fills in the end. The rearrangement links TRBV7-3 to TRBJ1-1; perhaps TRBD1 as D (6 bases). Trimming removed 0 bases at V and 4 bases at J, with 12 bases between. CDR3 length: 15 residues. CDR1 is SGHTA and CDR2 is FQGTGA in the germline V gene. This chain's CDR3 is CASSLTGRGGTEAFF. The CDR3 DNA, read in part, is TGTGCCAGCAGCTTAACAGGCAGGGGTGGCACTGAA.

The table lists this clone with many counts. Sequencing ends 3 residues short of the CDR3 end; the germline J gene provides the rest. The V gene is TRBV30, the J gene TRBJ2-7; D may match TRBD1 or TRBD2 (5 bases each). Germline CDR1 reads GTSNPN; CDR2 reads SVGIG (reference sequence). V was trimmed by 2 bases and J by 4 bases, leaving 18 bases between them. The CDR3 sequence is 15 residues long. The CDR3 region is CAWSNIQAEGYEQYF. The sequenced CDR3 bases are TGTGCCTGGAGTAATATTCAGGCCGAGGGGTACGAG.

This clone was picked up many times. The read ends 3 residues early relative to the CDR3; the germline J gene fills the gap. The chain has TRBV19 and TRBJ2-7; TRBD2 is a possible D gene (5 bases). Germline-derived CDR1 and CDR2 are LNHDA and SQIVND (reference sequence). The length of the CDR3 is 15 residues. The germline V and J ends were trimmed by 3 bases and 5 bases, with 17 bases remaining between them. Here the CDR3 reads CASSIGNSYSDEQYF. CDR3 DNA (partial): TGTGCCAGTAGTATTGGGAACAGCTATAGCGACGAG.

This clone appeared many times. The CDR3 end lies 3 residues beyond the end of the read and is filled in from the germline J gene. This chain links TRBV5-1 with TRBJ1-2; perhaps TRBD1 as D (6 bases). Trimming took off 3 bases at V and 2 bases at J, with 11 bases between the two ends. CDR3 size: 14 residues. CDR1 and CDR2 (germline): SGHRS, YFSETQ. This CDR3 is CASSYRTANYGYTF. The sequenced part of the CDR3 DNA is TGCGCCAGCAGCTATCGGACAGCGAACTATGGC.